The TCR beta chain described here comes from a study of T cells after yellow fever vaccination. Overall study findings and caveats: Weaker overall was a secondary response that nonetheless peaked faster, on day 5 versus 15.

This clonotype was seen only a few times. Its antigen is undetermined. This CDR3 comprises 17 residues. Germline CDR1 LGHNA, CDR2 YNFKEQ. V lost 0 bases and J 1 base, leaving 15 bases between the germline ends. TCRdb redid the calling of the 5' RACE reads with MiXCR, one entry per CDR3 protein. Of some 350,000 distinct CDR3 sequences in the sample, 6.2% were seen once. The receptor was isolated from a man aged 25-40 years who received the YFV17D yellow fever vaccine. Sequenced material: PBMCs, taken 5 days after the yellow fever booster vaccination. The rearrangement links TRBV4-2 to TRBJ2-5, with D maybe TRBD2 (6 bases). The CDR3 DNA reads TGTGCCAGCAGCCAAGATTGGTTCCGGGAGACCCAAGAGACCCAGTACTTC. Its translation is CASSQDWFRETQETQYF.